A single sample gave rise to the 25 T cell receptor beta chains below, sequenced in a study of blood T cell repertoires in COVID-19. The assay was immunoSEQ multiplex PCR, and TCRdb's table has in-frame clones only and misses some. Among fewer than 200,000 clones listed, approximately 86% were seen once. Sample: peripheral blood. Receptors originate from a woman aged 55-75 years who had recovered from COVID-19.

This chain connects TRBV12-3 or TRBV12-4 to TRBJ2-7, with D tentatively TRBD2 (5 bases). The CDR3 contains 12 residues. Trimming pared 7 bases from V and 3 bases from J, leaving 10 bases between. As DNA, the CDR3 is TGTGCCAGCACCTCAGAGGGCTACGAGCAGTACTTC. Translation gives CASTSEGYEQYF.

This rearrangement joins TRBV5-4 to TRBJ2-3; D possibly corresponds to TRBD1 (6 bases). CDR3 length equals 14 residues. Trimming removed 6 bases from V and 5 bases from J, with 16 bases in between. Germline assignment: CDR1 SGHNT and CDR2 YYREEE (reference sequence). CDR3 sequence: CASKRGLPVDTQYF. The CDR3 DNA follows: TGTGCCAGCAAAAGGGGGTTGCCGGTAGATACGCAGTATTTT. The entire variable domain, with the rest obtained from reference TRBV5-4 and TRBJ2-3, is as follows: ETGVTQSPTHLIKTRGQQVTLRCSSQSGHNTVSWYQQALGQGPQFIFQYYREEENGRGNFPPRFSGLQFPNYSSELNVNALELDDSALYLCASKRGLPVDTQYFGPGTRLTVL.

This clone was detected a few times. The chain combines TRBV3-1 (or the pseudogene TRBV3-2) with TRBJ1-4; D possibly corresponds to TRBD1 (5 bases). V dropped 1 base and J dropped 6 bases, with 12 bases sitting between them. This CDR3 has 15 amino acids. CDR1 and CDR2 (germline): LGHDT, YNNKEL (reference sequence). The CDR3 is CASSQADRRDEKLFF. The CDR3 DNA is TGTGCCAGCAGCCAAGCAGACAGAAGAGATGAAAAACTGTTTTTT.

This CDR3 reads CASSTGTGGIAGELFF. CDR3 in DNA: TGTGCCAGCAGCACTGGGACAGGGGGCATCGCCGGGGAGCTGTTTTTT. The chain is built from TRBV5-4 and TRBJ2-2; the match to TRBD1 covers 12 bases. After removal of 4 bases from V and 6 bases from J, the junction contained 7 bases not matched to a gene. From germline, CDR1 is SGHNT and CDR2 YYREEE (reference sequence). The CDR3 is 16 residues long.

This chain links TRBV19 with TRBJ1-5; perhaps TRBD1 as D (6 bases). The CDR3 extends over 16 amino acids. Germline CDR1 LNHDA, CDR2 SQIVND (reference sequence). Trimming removed 4 bases from V and 0 bases from J, with 13 bases in between. Here the CDR3 reads CASSRRDRNSNQPQHF. CDR3 DNA sequence: TGTGCCAGTAGTAGGAGAGACAGGAATAGCAATCAGCCCCAGCATTTT.

The V and J genes are TRBV27 and TRBJ1-1; D remains unclear. V was shortened by 5 bases and J by 0 bases, with 7 bases between the two germline ends. Germline CDR1 and CDR2: MNHEY and SMNVEV (reference sequence). The CDR3 loop spans 13 amino acids. CDR3 residues: CASSPSLNTEAFF. Here the CDR3 DNA reads TGTGCCAGCAGTCCCTCCCTGAACACTGAAGCTTTCTTT.

The chain couples TRBV7-2 to TRBJ2-7; 12 bases agree with TRBD2. Germline V gene data show CDR1 as SGHTA and CDR2 as FQGNSA. J was trimmed by 3 bases and V by 7 bases; bases with no gene match: 7. There are 15 residues in the CDR3. The CDR3 DNA follows: TGTGCCAGCAACCCCGGGGGACTAGCGGGCTACGAGCAGTACTTC. Residues: CASNPGGLAGYEQYF. The whole variable domain, remainder taken from reference TRBV7-2 and TRBJ2-7, is GAGVSQSPSNKVTEKGKDVELRCDPISGHTALYWYRQSLGQGLEFLIYFQGNSAPDKSGLPSDRFSAERTGGSVSTLTIQRTQQEDSAVYLCASNPGGLAGYEQYFGPGTRLTVT.

The rearrangement joins TRBV19 to TRBJ2-1; D might be TRBD1 (5 bases). CDR3 length: 15 amino acids. V dropped 1 base and J dropped 3 bases, with 10 bases sitting between them. Looked up from germline, CDR1 is LNHDA and CDR2 is SQIVND (reference sequence). CDR3 in amino acids: CASSIAKGVYNEQFF. The CDR3, as DNA: TGTGCCAGTAGTATAGCTAAAGGGGTCTACAATGAGCAGTTCTTC.

The CDR3 loop reads CASSSFRTRTLEVFEGYTF. CDR3 bases: TGTGCCAGCAGCAGCTTTAGGACCAGGACACTCGAAGTATTTGAAGGCTACACCTTC. The chain couples TRBV11-3 to TRBJ1-2, with D tentatively TRBD1 (5 bases). Germline CDR1 reads SGHNT; CDR2 reads YENEEA. The CDR3 runs 19 residues. V was cut by 5 bases and J by 8 bases, with 33 bases left in between.

The CDR3 nucleotides read TGCGCCAGCAGCCAAGATGCGGGGCTGGCCTACAATGAGCAGTTCTTC. It codes for CASSQDAGLAYNEQFF. The chain combines TRBV4-1 with TRBJ2-1, with D perhaps TRBD2 (6 bases). CDR3 length: 16 amino acids. Germline assignment: CDR1 MGHRA and CDR2 YSYEKL. The V end was cut by 0 bases, the J end by 2 bases, with 11 bases between.

With respect to this clone: The identical CDR3 is also encoded by other nucleotide sequences in the sample. This chain links TRBV5-4 with TRBJ2-2; no clear D gene. The germline V and J ends were trimmed by 0 bases and 6 bases, with 9 bases remaining between them. The CDR3 spans 14 residues. Germline CDR1 is SGHNT and CDR2 is YYREEE (reference sequence). CDR3 region: CASSLALGAGELFF. The DNA for the CDR3 is TGTGCCAGCAGCTTGGCCTTGGGCGCCGGGGAGCTGTTTTTT. Looking up the rest from reference TRBV5-4 and TRBJ2-2 gives the full variable domain: ETGVTQSPTHLIKTRGQQVTLRCSSQSGHNTVSWYQQALGQGPQFIFQYYREEENGRGNFPPRFSGLQFPNYSSELNVNALELDDSALYLCASSLALGAGELFFGEGSRLTVL.

This rearrangement joins TRBV3-1 (or the pseudogene TRBV3-2) to TRBJ1-2; 7 nucleotides match TRBD1. Germline V lookup: CDR1 LGHDT, CDR2 YNNKEL (reference sequence). The ends lost 3 bases at V and 2 bases at J; junction bases unmatched: 6. The CDR3 loop spans 15 amino acids. For the CDR3, the DNA is TGTGCCAGCAGCCACCAATTCAGGGGGAACTATGGCTACACCTTC. Translated: CASSHQFRGNYGYTF.

This clone was recorded once. V is TRBV5-5 and J is TRBJ2-7, with 8 bases fitting TRBD2. The germline gives CDR1 SGHKS, CDR2 YYEKEE (reference sequence). Losses at the gene ends were 0 bases for V and 0 bases for J; bases not matched to a gene: 5. The CDR3 contains 16 residues. The CDR3 DNA sequence: TGTGCCAGCAGCTTGGGCGGGGGGTACAGCTCCTACGAGCAGTACTTC. Encoded protein: CASSLGGGYSSYEQYF.

V gene TRBV28 combines with J gene TRBJ2-1; D gene ambiguous. Looked up from germline, CDR1 is MDHEN and CDR2 is SYDVKM. The CDR3 covers 12 residues. Trimming cost V 3 bases and J 11 bases, with 11 bases left between them. The CDR3 bases are TGTGCCAGCAGTTTGTCCCAGGCAAAGCAGTTCTTC. Translating it yields CASSLSQAKQFF.

This chain connects TRBV5-5 to TRBJ1-5, with a possible D match to TRBD1 (6 bases). V lost 6 bases, J lost 3 bases, and 16 bases lay in between. The CDR3 has 15 amino acids. The germline gives CDR1 SGHKS, CDR2 YYEKEE (reference sequence). The CDR3 nucleotides read TGTGCCAGCACCCGAGAGACAGGTTTCAATCAGCCCCAGCATTTT. Translating gives CASTRETGFNQPQHF.

J is TRBJ1-1 and V is TRBV7-3; TRBD1 matches at 7 bases. The CDR3 consists of 13 residues. The V and J ends lost 4 bases and 4 bases, in that order; junction bases with no gene match: 3. Germline values: CDR1 SGHTA, CDR2 FQGTGA. CDR3 nucleotide sequence: TGTGCCAGCAGCTCGACAGGGTTCACTGAAGCTTTCTTT. Amino acids: CASSSTGFTEAFF. The full variable domain, in which reference TRBV7-3 and TRBJ1-1 provide the parts outside the CDR3, is GAGVSQTPSNKVTEKGKYVELRCDPISGHTALYWYRQSLGQGPEFLIYFQGTGAADDSGLPNDRFFAVRPEGSVSTLKIQRTERGDSAVYLCASSSTGFTEAFFGQGTRLTVV.

The gene calls are TRBV2 and TRBJ1-5, with 11 bases identical to TRBD1. Per germline, CDR1 SNHLY and CDR2 FYNNEI. CDR3 size: 13 residues. The ends lost 7 bases at V and 7 bases at J; junction bases unmatched: 3. CDR3 DNA sequence: TGTGCCAGCACAGGGACAGGGGGGCAGCCCCAGCATTTT. This encodes CASTGTGGQPQHF.

The genes are TRBV7-2 and TRBJ2-7, with TRBD2 matching 10 bases. Germline CDR1 SGHTA, CDR2 FQGNSA. V lost 5 bases to trimming and J lost 2 bases; unmatched junction nucleotides: 6. The length of the CDR3 is 15 residues. This CDR3 is CASSLVAGGPYEQYF. CDR3 nucleotides: TGTGCCAGCAGCCTTGTAGCGGGGGGTCCCTACGAGCAGTACTTC.

The DNA for the CDR3 is TGTGCCAGCAGCTTAGTAGCGGGTCTACAGGGAGATACGCAGTATTTT. The encoded protein is CASSLVAGLQGDTQYF. The gene calls are TRBV11-2 and TRBJ2-3; a possible D gene is TRBD2 (7 bases). Trimming removed 1 base from V and 5 bases from J, with 16 bases in between. This CDR3 spans 16 amino acids. Germline CDR1 is SGHAT and CDR2 is FQNNGV.

J is TRBJ2-2 and V is TRBV7-9; TRBD1 might be the D (6 bases). Trimming shortened V by 6 bases and J by 6 bases, and 17 bases separated the two germline ends. The CDR3 contains 15 residues. The V gene's germline CDR1 is SEHNR and CDR2 FQNEAQ (reference sequence). The CDR3 bases are TGTGCCAGCAGGCCCCCTGTGGGGGCGGCCGGGGAGCTGTTTTTT. It yields the protein CASRPPVGAAGELFF. Looking up the rest from reference TRBV7-9 and TRBJ2-2 gives the full variable domain: DTGVSQNPRHKITKRGQNVTFRCDPISEHNRLYWYRQTLGQGPEFLTYFQNEAQLEKSRLLSDRFSAERPKGSFSTLEIQRTEQGDSAMYLCASRPPVGAAGELFFGEGSRLTVL.

The chain couples TRBV6-5 to TRBJ2-7, with D possibly being TRBD2 (6 bases). This CDR3 has 15 residues. CDR1 is MNHEY and CDR2 is SVGAGI in the germline V gene. Trimming left V 7 bases short and J 3 bases short, with 19 bases between. The CDR3 region is CASTLLRDSNYEQYF. CDR3 nucleotides: TGTGCCAGCACCCTCCTCCGGGACTCGAACTACGAGCAGTACTTC.

This clone was detected only once. V usage is TRBV4-1 and J usage is TRBJ2-5; TRBD2 aligns across 11 bases. This CDR3 region has 17 residues. Germline CDR1 MGHRA, CDR2 YSYEKL. Trimming removed 1 base from V and 5 bases from J; junction bases left unmatched: 9. The CDR3 here is CASSQGASSGGLETQYF. CDR3 DNA sequence: TGCGCCAGCAGCCAAGGGGCCTCTAGCGGGGGGCTGGAGACCCAGTACTTC.

The chain recombines TRBV10-3 with TRBJ1-2; TRBD1 agrees at 9 bases. The germline CDR1 and CDR2 sequences are ENHRY and SYGVKD. Trimming took 6 bases from V and 2 from J; bases not matched to a gene: 4. The CDR3 totals 14 residues. CDR3 protein: CAIRAGTGNYGYTF. The CDR3 nucleotides read TGTGCCATCAGGGCCGGGACAGGGAACTATGGCTACACCTTC.

Written as DNA, the CDR3 is TGTGCCAGCTCACCCGGACAGGTTGGGGCCAACGTCCTGACTTTC. Protein sequence: CASSPGQVGANVLTF. The V and J genes are TRBV18 and TRBJ2-6, with TRBD1 identical over 7 bases. The CDR3 has 15 amino acids. V lost 3 bases, J lost 3 bases, and 2 bases stayed unmatched. Germline loops: CDR1 KGHSH, CDR2 LQKENI. The whole variable domain, filled in from reference TRBV18 and TRBJ2-6, reads NAGVMQNPRHLVRRRGQEARLRCSPMKGHSHVYWYRQLPEEGLKFMVYLQKENIIDESGMPKERFSAEFPKEGPSILRIQQVVRGDSAAYFCASSPGQVGANVLTFGAGSRLTVL.

This chain links TRBV28 with TRBJ1-4, with 8 nucleotides matching TRBD1. CDR1 and CDR2 (germline): MDHEN, SYDVKM. This CDR3 region has 17 residues. The ends lost 1 base at V and 0 bases at J; junction bases unmatched: 4. The CDR3 DNA reads as TGTGCCAGCAGTTTATTCACAGGGGGAACAACTAATGAAAAACTGTTTTTT. This translates into CASSLFTGGTTNEKLFF. The variable domain in full, completed from reference TRBV28 and TRBJ1-4, reads DVKVTQSSRYLVKRTGEKVFLECVQDMDHENMFWYRQDPGLGLRLIYFSYDVKMKEKGDIPEGYSVSREKKERFSLILESASTNQTSMYLCASSLFTGGTTNEKLFFGSGTQLSVL.